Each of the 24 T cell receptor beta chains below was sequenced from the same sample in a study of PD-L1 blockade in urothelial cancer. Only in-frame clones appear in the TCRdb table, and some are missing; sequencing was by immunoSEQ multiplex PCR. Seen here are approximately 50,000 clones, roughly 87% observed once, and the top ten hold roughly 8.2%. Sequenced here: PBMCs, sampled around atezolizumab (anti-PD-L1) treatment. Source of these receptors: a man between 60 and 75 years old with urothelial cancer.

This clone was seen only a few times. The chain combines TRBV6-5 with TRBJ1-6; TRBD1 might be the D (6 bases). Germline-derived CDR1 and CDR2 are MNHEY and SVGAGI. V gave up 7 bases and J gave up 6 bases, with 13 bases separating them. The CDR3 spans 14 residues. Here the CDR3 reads CASNTGQLNSPLHF. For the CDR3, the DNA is TGTGCCAGCAACACAGGACAGCTTAATTCACCCCTCCACTTT.

CDR3 coding DNA: TGTGCCAGCAGCCCCCGGGGGGACACCGATCAGCCCCAGCATTTT. Translating it yields CASSPRGDTDQPQHF. V gene TRBV5-5 combines with J gene TRBJ1-5, with D perhaps matching TRBD1 (6 bases). CDR3 length: 15 residues. From germline, CDR1 is SGHKS and CDR2 YYEKEE (reference sequence). The V end lost 4 bases, the J end lost 5 bases, and 16 bases lay between the germline ends.

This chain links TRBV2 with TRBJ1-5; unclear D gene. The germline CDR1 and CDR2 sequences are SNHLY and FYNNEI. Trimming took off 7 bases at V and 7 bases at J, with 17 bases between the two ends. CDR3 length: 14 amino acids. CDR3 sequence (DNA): TGTGCCAGCACTAAGGTGGAGGGAGGGCAGCCCCAGCATTTT. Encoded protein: CASTKVEGGQPQHF. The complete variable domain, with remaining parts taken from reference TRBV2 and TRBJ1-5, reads EPEVTQTPSHQVTQMGQEVILRCVPISNHLYFYWYRQILGQKVEFLVSFYNNEISEKSEIFDDQFSVERPDGSNFTLKIRSTKLEDSAMYFCASTKVEGGQPQHFGDGTRLSIL.

The CDR3 protein is CASSLAAGVGGYTF. The DNA of the CDR3 is TGCGCCAGCAGCTTGGCGGCAGGGGTCGGTGGCTACACCTTC. The rearrangement links TRBV5-1 to TRBJ1-2; TRBD1 is a possible D gene (6 bases). The germline V gene encodes CDR1 SGHRS and CDR2 YFSETQ. Trimming took off 0 bases at V and 7 bases at J, with 13 bases between the two ends. The CDR3 runs to 14 residues.

The chain's CDR3 is CAWAIGQGGTEAFF. The CDR3 coding sequence is TGTGCCTGGGCGATCGGACAGGGCGGCACTGAAGCTTTCTTT. V gene TRBV30 combines with J gene TRBJ1-1; 8 bases line up with TRBD1. With 5 bases clipped from V and 4 bases from J, the junction kept 9 bases outside the gene matches. The CDR3 length is 14 residues. Germline V gives CDR1 GTSNPN, CDR2 SVGIG (reference sequence).

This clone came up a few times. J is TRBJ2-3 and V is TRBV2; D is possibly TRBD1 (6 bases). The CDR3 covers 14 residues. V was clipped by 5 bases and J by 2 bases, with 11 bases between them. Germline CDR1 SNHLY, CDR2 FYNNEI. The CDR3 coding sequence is TGTGCCAGCAGTCGACAGGCACTCACAGATACGCAGTATTTT. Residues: CASSRQALTDTQYF.

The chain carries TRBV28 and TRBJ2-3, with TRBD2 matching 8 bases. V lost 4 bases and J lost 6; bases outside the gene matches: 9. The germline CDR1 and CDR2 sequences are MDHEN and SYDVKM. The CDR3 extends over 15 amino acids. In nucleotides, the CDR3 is TGTGCCAGCAGTTCCCACGGGGGGGCCGAGGATACGCAGTATTTT. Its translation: CASSSHGGAEDTQYF.

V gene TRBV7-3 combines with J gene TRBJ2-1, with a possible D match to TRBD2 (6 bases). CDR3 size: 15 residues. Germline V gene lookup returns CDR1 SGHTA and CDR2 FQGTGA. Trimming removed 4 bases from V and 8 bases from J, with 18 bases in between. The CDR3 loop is CASSSQTRNPYEQFF. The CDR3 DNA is TGTGCCAGCAGCTCCCAGACTAGGAATCCCTATGAGCAGTTCTTC.

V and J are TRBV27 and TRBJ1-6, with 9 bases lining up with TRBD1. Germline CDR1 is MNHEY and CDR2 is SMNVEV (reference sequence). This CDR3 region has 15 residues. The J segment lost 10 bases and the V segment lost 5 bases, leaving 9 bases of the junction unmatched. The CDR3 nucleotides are TGTGCCAGCAGTCAATCCACAGGGGGCGGATCACCCCTCCACTTT. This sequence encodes CASSQSTGGGSPLHF.

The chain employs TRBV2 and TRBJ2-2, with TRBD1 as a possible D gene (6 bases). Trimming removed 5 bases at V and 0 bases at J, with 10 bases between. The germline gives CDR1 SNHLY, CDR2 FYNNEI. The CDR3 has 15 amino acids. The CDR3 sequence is CASSRGQPNTGELFF. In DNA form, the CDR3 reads TGTGCCAGCAGTCGAGGACAGCCGAACACCGGGGAGCTGTTTTTT.

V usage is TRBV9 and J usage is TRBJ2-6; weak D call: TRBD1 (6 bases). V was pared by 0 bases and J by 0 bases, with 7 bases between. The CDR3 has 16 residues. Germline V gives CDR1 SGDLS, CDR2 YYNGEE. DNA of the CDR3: TGTGCCAGCAGCGTAGCAGGGGCCTCTGGGGCCAACGTCCTGACTTTC. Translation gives CASSVAGASGANVLTF.

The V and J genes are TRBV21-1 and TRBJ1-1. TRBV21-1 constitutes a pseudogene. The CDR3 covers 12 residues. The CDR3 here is CAKAGKSAEAFF. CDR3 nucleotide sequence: TGTGCCAAAGCGGGGAAAAGTGCTGAAGCTTTCTTT.

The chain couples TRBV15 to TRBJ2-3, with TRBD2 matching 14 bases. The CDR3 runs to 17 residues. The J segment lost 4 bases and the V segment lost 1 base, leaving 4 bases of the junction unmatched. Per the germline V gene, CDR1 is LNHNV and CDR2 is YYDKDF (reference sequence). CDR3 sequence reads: CATSRVTTSGGADTQYF. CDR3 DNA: TGTGCCACCAGCAGAGTAACGACTAGCGGGGGGGCAGATACGCAGTATTTT.

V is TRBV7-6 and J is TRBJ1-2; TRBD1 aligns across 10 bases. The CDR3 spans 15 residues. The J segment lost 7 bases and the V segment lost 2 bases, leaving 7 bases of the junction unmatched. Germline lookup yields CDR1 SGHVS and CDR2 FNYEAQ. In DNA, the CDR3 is TGTGCCAGCAGCTTACCGGGACAGGGGTTCTCTGGCTACACCTTC. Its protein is CASSLPGQGFSGYTF.

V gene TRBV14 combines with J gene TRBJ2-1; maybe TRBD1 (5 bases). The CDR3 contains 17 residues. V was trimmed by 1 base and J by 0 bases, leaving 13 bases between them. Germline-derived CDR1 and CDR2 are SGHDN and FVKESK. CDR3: CASSQVRGPSSYNEQFF. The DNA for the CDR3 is TGTGCCAGCAGCCAAGTAAGGGGTCCGAGCTCCTACAATGAGCAGTTCTTC.

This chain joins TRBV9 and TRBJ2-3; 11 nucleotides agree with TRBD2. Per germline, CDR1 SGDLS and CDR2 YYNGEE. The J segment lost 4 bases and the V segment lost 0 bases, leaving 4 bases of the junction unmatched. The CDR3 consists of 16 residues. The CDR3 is CASSVGSGGASDTQYF. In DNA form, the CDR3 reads TGTGCCAGCAGCGTAGGTAGCGGGGGGGCCTCAGATACGCAGTATTTT.

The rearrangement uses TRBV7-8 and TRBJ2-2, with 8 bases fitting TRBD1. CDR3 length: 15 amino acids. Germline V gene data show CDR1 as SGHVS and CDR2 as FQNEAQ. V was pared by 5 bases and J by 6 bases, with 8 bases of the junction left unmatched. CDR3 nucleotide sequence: TGTGCCAGCAGCAGCGACAGGGGACGGCCCGGGGAGCTGTTTTTT. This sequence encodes CASSSDRGRPGELFF.

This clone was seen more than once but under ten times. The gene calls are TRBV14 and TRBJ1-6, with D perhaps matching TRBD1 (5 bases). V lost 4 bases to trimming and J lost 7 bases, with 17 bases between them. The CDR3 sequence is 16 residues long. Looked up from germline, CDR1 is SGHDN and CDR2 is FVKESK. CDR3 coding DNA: TGTGCCAGCAGCCCCCTAACAGGAATCCCAAATTCACCCCTCCACTTT. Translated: CASSPLTGIPNSPLHF.

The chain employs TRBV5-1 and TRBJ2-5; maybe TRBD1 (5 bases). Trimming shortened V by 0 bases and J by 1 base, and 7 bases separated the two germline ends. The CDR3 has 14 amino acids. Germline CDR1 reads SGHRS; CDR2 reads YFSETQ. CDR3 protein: CASSLGRGQETQYF. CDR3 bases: TGCGCCAGCAGCTTGGGAAGGGGCCAAGAGACCCAGTACTTC.

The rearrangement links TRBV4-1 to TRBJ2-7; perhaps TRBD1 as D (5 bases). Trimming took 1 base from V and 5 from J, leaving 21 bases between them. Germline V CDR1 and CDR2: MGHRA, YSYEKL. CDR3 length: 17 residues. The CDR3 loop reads CASSQAPPDSLPDEQYF. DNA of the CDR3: TGCGCCAGCAGCCAAGCGCCTCCTGACAGCCTTCCTGACGAGCAGTACTTC.

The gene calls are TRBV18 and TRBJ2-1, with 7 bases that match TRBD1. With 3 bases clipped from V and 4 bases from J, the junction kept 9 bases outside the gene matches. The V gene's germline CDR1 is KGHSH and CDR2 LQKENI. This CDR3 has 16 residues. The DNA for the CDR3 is TGTGCCAGCTCACCGTCGACAGGGACAGCTTACAATGAGCAGTTCTTC. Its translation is CASSPSTGTAYNEQFF.

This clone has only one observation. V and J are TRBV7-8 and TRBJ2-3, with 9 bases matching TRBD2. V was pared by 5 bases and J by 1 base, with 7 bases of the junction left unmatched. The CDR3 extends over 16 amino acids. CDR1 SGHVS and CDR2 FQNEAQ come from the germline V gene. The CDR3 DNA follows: TGTGCCAGCAGCCCCGATAGGACTAGCGGCACAGATACGCAGTATTTT. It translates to CASSPDRTSGTDTQYF.

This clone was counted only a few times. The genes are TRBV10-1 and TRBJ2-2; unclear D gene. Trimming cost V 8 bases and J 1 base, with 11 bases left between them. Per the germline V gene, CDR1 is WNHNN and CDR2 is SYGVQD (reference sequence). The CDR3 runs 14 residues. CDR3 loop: CASGKTLNTGELFF. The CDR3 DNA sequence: TGCGCCAGCGGTAAGACTCTGAACACCGGGGAGCTGTTTTTT.

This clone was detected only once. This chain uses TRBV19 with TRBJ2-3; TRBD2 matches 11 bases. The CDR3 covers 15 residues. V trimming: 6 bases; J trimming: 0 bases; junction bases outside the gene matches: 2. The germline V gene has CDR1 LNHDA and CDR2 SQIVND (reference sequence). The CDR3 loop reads CASRLAGGSTDTQYF. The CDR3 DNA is TGTGCCAGTAGGCTAGCGGGGGGTAGCACAGATACGCAGTATTTT.